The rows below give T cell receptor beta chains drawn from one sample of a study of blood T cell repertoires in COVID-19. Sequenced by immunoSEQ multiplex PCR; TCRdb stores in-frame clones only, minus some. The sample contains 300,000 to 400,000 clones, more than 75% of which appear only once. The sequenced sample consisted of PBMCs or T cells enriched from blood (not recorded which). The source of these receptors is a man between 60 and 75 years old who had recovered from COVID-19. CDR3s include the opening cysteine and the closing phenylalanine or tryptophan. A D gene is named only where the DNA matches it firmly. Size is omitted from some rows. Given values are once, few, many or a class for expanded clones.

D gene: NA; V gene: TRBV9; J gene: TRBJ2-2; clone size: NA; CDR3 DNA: TGTGCCAGCAGCGCGCAGCGCTCGAACACCGGGGAGCTGTTTTTT; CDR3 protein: CASSAQRSNTGELFF
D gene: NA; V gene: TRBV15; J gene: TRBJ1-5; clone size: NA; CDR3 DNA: TGTGCCACCAGCAGACTCGGGACACCGGGCGGGCCCCAGCATTTT; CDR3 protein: CATSRLGTPGGPQHF
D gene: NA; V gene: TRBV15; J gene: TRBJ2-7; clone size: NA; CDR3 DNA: TGTGCCACCAGCAGAGTAGAGGCGCGCGAGCAGTACTTC; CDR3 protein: CATSRVEAREQYF
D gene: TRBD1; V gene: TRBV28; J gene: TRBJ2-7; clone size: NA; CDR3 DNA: TGTGCCAGCACCTCCCCCGGGGGACAGGGGGGATACGAGCAGTACTTC; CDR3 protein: CASTSPGGQGGYEQYF
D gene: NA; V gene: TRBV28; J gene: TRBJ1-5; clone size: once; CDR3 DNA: TGTGCCAGCAGTGCCAACCCCTCGTGGCTGCCCCAGCATTTT; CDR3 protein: CASSANPSWLPQHF
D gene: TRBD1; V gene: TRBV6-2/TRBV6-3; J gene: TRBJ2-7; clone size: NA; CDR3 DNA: TGTGCCAGCAGTTACGGGCAGGGGGCAAGGGAGCAGTACTTC; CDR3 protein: CASSYGQGAREQYF
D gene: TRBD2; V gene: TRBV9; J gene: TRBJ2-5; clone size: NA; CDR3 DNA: TGTGCCAGCAGCGTACTAGCGGGAGCCCAAGAGACCCAGTACTTC; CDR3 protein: CASSVLAGAQETQYF
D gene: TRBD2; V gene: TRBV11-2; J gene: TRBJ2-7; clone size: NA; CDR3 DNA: TGTGCCAGCAGCTCGCGGACTAGTGGAACCTACGAGCAGTACTTC; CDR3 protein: CASSSRTSGTYEQYF
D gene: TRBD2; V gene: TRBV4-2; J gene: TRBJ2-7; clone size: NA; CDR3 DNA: TGTGCCAGCAGCCAAGAAGCGGGAGGGCCGCGGGAGCAGTACTTC; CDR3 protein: CASSQEAGGPREQYF
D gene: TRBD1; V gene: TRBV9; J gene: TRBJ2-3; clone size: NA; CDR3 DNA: TGTGCCAGCAGCCCTGAGACAGGGAAGAGGGATACGCAGTATTTT; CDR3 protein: CASSPETGKRDTQYF
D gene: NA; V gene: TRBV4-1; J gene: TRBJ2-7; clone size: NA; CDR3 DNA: TGCGCCAGCAGCCTCCACAGGACCTCCTACGAGCAGTACTTC; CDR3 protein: CASSLHRTSYEQYF
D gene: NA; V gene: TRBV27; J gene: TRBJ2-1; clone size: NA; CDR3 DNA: TGTGCCAGCGGGCCCCCCGATGAGCAGTTCTTC; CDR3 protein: CASGPPDEQFF
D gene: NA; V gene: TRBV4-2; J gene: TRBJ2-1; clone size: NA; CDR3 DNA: TGTGCCAGCAGCCAAGAAACAGGCGACTCCTACAATGAGCAGTTCTTC; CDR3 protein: CASSQETGDSYNEQFF
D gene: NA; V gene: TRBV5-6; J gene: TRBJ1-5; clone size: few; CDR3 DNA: TGTGCCAGCAGCTATTGGGGGGTTAGCAATCAGCCCCAGCATTTT; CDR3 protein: CASSYWGVSNQPQHF